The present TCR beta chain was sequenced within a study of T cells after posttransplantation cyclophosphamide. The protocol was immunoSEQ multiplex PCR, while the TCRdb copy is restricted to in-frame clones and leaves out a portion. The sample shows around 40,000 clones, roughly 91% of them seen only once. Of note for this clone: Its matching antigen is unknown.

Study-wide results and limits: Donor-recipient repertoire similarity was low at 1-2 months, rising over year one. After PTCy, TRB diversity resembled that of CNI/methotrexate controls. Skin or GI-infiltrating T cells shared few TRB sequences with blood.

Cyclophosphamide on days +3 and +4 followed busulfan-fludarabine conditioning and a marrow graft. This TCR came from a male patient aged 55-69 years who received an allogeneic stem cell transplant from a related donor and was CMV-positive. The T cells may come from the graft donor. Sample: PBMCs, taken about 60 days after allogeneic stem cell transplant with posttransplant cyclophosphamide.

The CDR3 bases are TGTGCCAGCTCACCAGGGGCAGGGATAGAGACCCAGTACTTC. Protein sequence: CASSPGAGIETQYF. The rearrangement uses TRBV18 and TRBJ2-5; TRBD1 might be the D (5 bases). Germline V gene data show CDR1 as KGHSH and CDR2 as LQKENI. CDR3 length equals 14 residues. V was cut by 2 bases and J by 4 bases, with 11 bases left in between.